The 20 T cell receptor beta chains in this list originate from one sample, sequenced in a study of shared clonotypes between healthy human individuals. Cells designated naive CD8 were CD45RO-negative and were positively selected for CCR7, with terminally differentiated effector memory CD45RA+ cells excluded. TCRdb's copy holds only in-frame clones and misses some; the assay was immunoSEQ multiplex PCR. The sample contains 1.5 million to 2.5 million clones, approximately 95% of which appear only once. Sequences were obtained from naive CD8+ T cells sorted from blood. The receptors stem from a man aged 18 to 30 in good health.

The chain is built from TRBV4-3 and TRBJ1-6, with a weak D call TRBD1 (5 bases). V lost 0 bases and J 3 bases, leaving 9 bases between the germline ends. The germline gives CDR1 LGHNA, CDR2 YSLEER. This CDR3 is built from 16 residues. CDR3 DNA: TGCGCCAGCAGCCAAGATACAGGAAACTATAATTCACCCCTCCACTTT. Translated, it gives CASSQDTGNYNSPLHF.

This chain links TRBV7-2 with TRBJ2-7; tentative D call: TRBD2 (5 bases). V gave up 3 bases and J gave up 1 base, with 13 bases separating them. CDR3 length equals 15 residues. In germline, CDR1 is SGHTA, CDR2 FQGNSA. Written as DNA, the CDR3 is TGTGCCAGCAGCTTTACCCCGTCGGGGTCCTACGAGCAGTACTTC. This sequence encodes CASSFTPSGSYEQYF.

This chain connects TRBV4-1 to TRBJ2-7, with TRBD2 as a possible D gene (6 bases). The V end was cut by 3 bases, the J end by 0 bases, with 12 bases between. This CDR3 region has 15 residues. Germline V lookup: CDR1 MGHRA, CDR2 YSYEKL. For the CDR3, the DNA is TGCGCCAGCAGCCAGGCGGGTAGCGGCTCCTACGAGCAGTACTTC. This translates into CASSQAGSGSYEQYF.

V gene TRBV5-6 combines with J gene TRBJ1-1; no firm D call. The CDR3 totals 12 residues. Between the trimmed V and J ends, which lost 6 bases and 1 base, there was a span of 7 bases. Germline V gene lookup returns CDR1 SGHDT and CDR2 YYEEEE. The DNA for the CDR3 is TGTGCCAGCACGCAAGGGAACACTGAAGCTTTCTTT. This codes for CASTQGNTEAFF.

The chain couples TRBV5-1 to TRBJ2-7; possible D gene TRBD2, 6 bases. The CDR3 contains 17 residues. In germline, CDR1 is SGHRS, CDR2 YFSETQ. Trimming took off 9 bases at V and 2 bases at J, with 27 bases between the two ends. The CDR3: CAILTSRESWFPYEQYF. The CDR3 DNA sequence: TGCGCCATTCTTACTAGCCGAGAAAGCTGGTTTCCCTACGAGCAGTACTTC.

Note on this clone: Different DNA sequences within this sample yield the same CDR3. The CDR3 here is CASGLAGGSYEQYF. The CDR3 bases are TGTGCCAGCGGACTAGCGGGGGGCTCCTACGAGCAGTACTTC. V and J are TRBV28 and TRBJ2-7; TRBD2 agrees at 14 bases. V gave up 8 bases and J gave up 0 bases; unmatched junction bases: 0. Germline lookup yields CDR1 MDHEN and CDR2 SYDVKM. The CDR3 loop spans 14 amino acids. Combining the CDR3 with reference TRBV28 and TRBJ2-7 gives the whole variable domain DVKVTQSSRYLVKRTGEKVFLECVQDMDHENMFWYRQDPGLGLRLIYFSYDVKMKEKGDIPEGYSVSREKKERFSLILESASTNQTSMYLCASGLAGGSYEQYFGPGTRLTVT.

The V and J genes are TRBV6-5 and TRBJ2-5; D is undetermined. Germline loops: CDR1 MNHEY, CDR2 SVGAGI. The V and J ends lost 8 bases and 4 bases respectively, with 5 bases between them. This CDR3 is built from 10 residues. The CDR3 sequence: CASGSETQYF. CDR3 sequence (DNA): TGTGCCAGCGGTTCAGAGACCCAGTACTTC.

The chain is built from TRBV4-1 and TRBJ2-7; the match to TRBD2 covers 11 bases. Germline CDR1 and CDR2: MGHRA and YSYEKL. This CDR3 is built from 18 residues. V was pared by 0 bases and J by 2 bases, with 9 bases of the junction left unmatched. CDR3 nucleotides: TGCGCCAGCAGCCAAGATAAGGTAGCGGGGGGGCTAACCTACGAGCAGTACTTC. Its translation: CASSQDKVAGGLTYEQYF.

Concerning this clone: In the same sample, other DNA sequences code for this CDR3. The rearrangement links TRBV11-2 to TRBJ2-7; a weak D match, TRBD2 (6 bases). Germline CDR1 is SGHAT and CDR2 is FQNNGV. The CDR3 is 14 amino acids. V was pared by 1 base and J by 2 bases, with 9 bases between. CDR3 loop: CASSLVGGAYEQYF. The CDR3 DNA sequence: TGTGCCAGCAGCTTAGTGGGCGGGGCCTACGAGCAGTACTTC.

On this clone: This same CDR3 is encoded by further DNA sequences in the sample. The V call is TRBV5-1, the J call TRBJ2-7; maybe TRBD1 (6 bases). Between the trimmed V and J ends, which lost 0 bases and 2 bases, there was a span of 6 bases. In germline, CDR1 is SGHRS, CDR2 YFSETQ. The CDR3 runs to 13 residues. The CDR3 spells CASSLGDTYEQYF. DNA of the CDR3: TGCGCCAGCAGCTTGGGGGACACCTACGAGCAGTACTTC.

This chain connects TRBV4-3 to TRBJ2-2; a possible D gene is TRBD1 (6 bases). Trimming left V 1 base short and J 6 bases short, with 9 bases between. CDR3 length equals 14 residues. Germline values: CDR1 LGHNA, CDR2 YSLEER. This chain's CDR3 is CASSQGWTAGELFF. The CDR3, as DNA: TGCGCCAGCAGCCAAGGGTGGACAGCCGGGGAGCTGTTTTTT.

The gene calls are TRBV9 and TRBJ2-3, with D uncertain. Germline assignment: CDR1 SGDLS and CDR2 YYNGEE. V lost 0 bases, J lost 5 bases, and 4 bases lay in between. The length of the CDR3 is 12 residues. CDR3 nucleotides: TGTGCCAGCAGCGTAGTTGTAGATACGCAGTATTTT. This translates into CASSVVVDTQYF. Complete variable domain (other parts from reference TRBV9 and TRBJ2-3): DSGVTQTPKHLITATGQRVTLRCSPRSGDLSVYWYQQSLDQGLQFLIQYYNGEERAKGNILERFSAQQFPDLHSELNLSSLELGDSALYFCASSVVVDTQYFGPGTRLTVL.

Only one count was recorded for this clone. The rearrangement links TRBV4-3 to TRBJ2-4; no clear D. Germline values: CDR1 LGHNA, CDR2 YSLEER. Trimming left V 0 bases short and J 6 bases short, with 15 bases between. This CDR3 is 16 amino acids long. In DNA, the CDR3 is TGCGCCAGCAGCCAAGATCTTGAGAGCGCGGTAAACATTCAGTACTTC. Encoded protein: CASSQDLESAVNIQYF.

V and J are TRBV13 and TRBJ2-2, with D maybe TRBD1 (5 bases). Trimming left V 2 bases short and J 5 bases short, with 9 bases between. There are 14 residues in the CDR3. Germline CDR1 is PRHDT and CDR2 is FYEKMQ (reference sequence). The CDR3 region is CASSLRGKTGELFF. The CDR3 DNA reads as TGTGCCAGCAGCTTAAGGGGCAAGACCGGGGAGCTGTTTTTT.

The chain employs TRBV6-5 and TRBJ2-7; 11 positions agree with TRBD1. Germline CDR1 MNHEY, CDR2 SVGAGI. V lost 1 base, J lost 3 bases, and 2 bases stayed unmatched. This CDR3 comprises 15 residues. The CDR3 here is CASSYFGTGGYEQYF. Written as DNA, the CDR3 is TGTGCCAGCAGTTACTTCGGGACAGGGGGCTACGAGCAGTACTTC.

This clone has just a few counts. The gene calls are TRBV4-1 and TRBJ1-5; D is unclear. The ends were cut back, 0 bases at V and 6 bases at J, with 9 bases in the middle. The CDR3 totals 14 residues. Germline values: CDR1 MGHRA, CDR2 YSYEKL. The CDR3 is CASSQDLGGQPQHF. For the CDR3, the DNA is TGCGCCAGCAGCCAAGATCTGGGAGGTCAGCCCCAGCATTTT.

This chain connects TRBV5-1 to TRBJ2-7; D tentatively fits TRBD1 or TRBD2 (5 bases each). The CDR3 has 13 amino acids. V lost 3 bases and J 1 base, leaving 8 bases between the germline ends. The germline V gene has CDR1 SGHRS and CDR2 YFSETQ. The CDR3 sequence is CASSWDASYEQYF. CDR3 sequence (DNA): TGCGCCAGCAGCTGGGACGCGTCCTACGAGCAGTACTTC.

With regard to this clone: This specimen includes other DNA sequences encoding the same CDR3. V gene TRBV7-9 combines with J gene TRBJ2-5; 10 bases agree with TRBD1. The CDR3 is 14 amino acids. The J segment lost 4 bases and the V segment lost 5 bases, leaving 4 bases of the junction unmatched. Germline-derived CDR1 and CDR2 are SEHNR and FQNEAQ (reference sequence). CDR3 DNA sequence: TGTGCCAGCAGCAGCGGACAGGGGGGAGAGACCCAGTACTTC. This encodes CASSSGQGGETQYF.

The rearrangement joins TRBV5-4 to TRBJ2-5, with a weak D call TRBD2 (5 bases). The CDR3 has 13 residues. Trimming left V 10 bases short and J 0 bases short, with 13 bases between. Per the germline V gene, CDR1 is SGHNT and CDR2 is YYREEE (reference sequence). The chain's CDR3 is CAGWEYNQETQYF. The CDR3, as DNA: TGTGCCGGGTGGGAGTACAACCAAGAGACCCAGTACTTC.

V usage is TRBV4-3 and J usage is TRBJ2-2; perhaps TRBD2 as D (6 bases). This CDR3 comprises 17 residues. Germline V gene data show CDR1 as LGHNA and CDR2 as YSLEER. The V gene lost 1 base and the J gene lost 4 bases, with 16 bases spanning the gap. The CDR3 DNA reads as TGCGCCAGCAGCCAAGTCCCGGGGGTGATTGGCACCGGGGAGCTGTTTTTT. Protein: CASSQVPGVIGTGELFF.